This T cell receptor (beta chain) derives from a study of T cells expressing NK-cell markers. Study as a whole: Sorted CD3+CD56-NKG2C+, CD3+CD56+NKG2C+ and CD3+CD56+NKG2C- T cells supplied the TCR beta repertoires. Study conclusions and caveats: Also leading the CD3+CD56-NKG2C+ fraction in a handful of donors were these clonotypes. Whether expanded NKG2C+ T cell clones were HCMV specific stayed uncertain.

About this clonotype: Its antigen is unknown.

TCRdb reanalyzed the 5' RACE reads, giving one entry per CDR3 protein sequence and no DNA. The table for this sample gives over 250,000 distinct CDR3 sequences. Germline V CDR1 and CDR2: MNHEY, SVGAGI. There are 15 residues in the CDR3. This sequence was found in a woman aged 18 to 75 in good health. V is TRBV6-5 and J is TRBJ2-3; as DNA is missing, the TRBD2 call by TCRdb cannot be tested. The source material was blood T cells: a sorted CD56 or NKG2C T cell subset, CD4+ or CD8+ T cells, or bulk PBMC T cells (not recorded which). The CDR3 here is CASSYGGGFTDTQYF.